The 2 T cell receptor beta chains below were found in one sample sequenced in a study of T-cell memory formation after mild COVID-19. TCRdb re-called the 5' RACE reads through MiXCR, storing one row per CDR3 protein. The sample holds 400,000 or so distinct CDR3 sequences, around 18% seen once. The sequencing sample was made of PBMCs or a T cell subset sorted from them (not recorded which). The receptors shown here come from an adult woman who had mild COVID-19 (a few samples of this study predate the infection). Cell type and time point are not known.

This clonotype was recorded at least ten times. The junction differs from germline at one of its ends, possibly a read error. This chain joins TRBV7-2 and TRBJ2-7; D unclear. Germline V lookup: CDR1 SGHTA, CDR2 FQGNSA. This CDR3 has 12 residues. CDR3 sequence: CASSLEVGEQYF. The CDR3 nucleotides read TGTGCCAGCAGTTTAGAGGTCGGCGAGCAGTACTTC.

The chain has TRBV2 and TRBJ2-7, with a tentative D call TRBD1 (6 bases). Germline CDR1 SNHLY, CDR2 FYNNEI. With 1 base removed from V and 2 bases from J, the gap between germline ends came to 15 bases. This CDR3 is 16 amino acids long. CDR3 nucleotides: TGTGCCAGCAGTGAAGAAGGACAGATACTCACCTACGAGCAGTACTTC. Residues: CASSEEGQILTYEQYF.